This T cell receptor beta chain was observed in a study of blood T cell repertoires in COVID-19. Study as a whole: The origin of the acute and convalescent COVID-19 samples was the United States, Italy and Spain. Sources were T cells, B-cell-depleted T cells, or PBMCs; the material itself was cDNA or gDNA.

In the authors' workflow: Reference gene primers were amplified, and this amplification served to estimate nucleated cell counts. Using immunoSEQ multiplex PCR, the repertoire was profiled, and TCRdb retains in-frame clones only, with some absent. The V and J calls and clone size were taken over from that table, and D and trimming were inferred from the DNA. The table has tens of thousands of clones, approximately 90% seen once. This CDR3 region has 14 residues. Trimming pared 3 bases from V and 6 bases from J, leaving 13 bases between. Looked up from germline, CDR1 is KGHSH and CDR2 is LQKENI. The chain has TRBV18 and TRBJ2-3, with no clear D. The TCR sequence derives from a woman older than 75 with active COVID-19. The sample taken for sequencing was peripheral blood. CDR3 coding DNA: TGTGCCAGCTCACCCCAAGGATTACAGGATACGCAGTATTTT. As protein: CASSPQGLQDTQYF.